This T cell receptor beta chain was found in a study of Ad26.COV2.S vaccination and SARS-CoV-2 variants. Study-wide context: The donor participated in the COV1001 trial, in its Ad26.COV2.S arm.

Treatment given: 15 to 20 received Ad26.COV2.S at low or high dose, single or two shots; roughly five received placebo; per-sample allocation not given. The study sampled participants on day 63 after the first vaccine or placebo injection. TCRdb's copy holds only in-frame clones and misses some; the assay was immunoSEQ multiplex PCR. The top ten clones hold roughly 4.8% of a sample with hundreds of thousands of clones, approximately 90% of them seen once. Trimming removed 7 bases from V and 5 bases from J, with 14 bases in between. The CDR3 sequence is 13 residues long. Germline V gives CDR1 LNHDA, CDR2 SQIVND (reference sequence).

The origin of this receptor is a person between 18 and 60 years old who received the Ad26.COV2.S COVID-19 vaccine or a placebo. Source: peripheral blood, taken in a trial of Ad26.COV2.S vaccine versus placebo. This chain joins TRBV19 and TRBJ1-1; the D is unclear. CDR3 in amino acids: CASMFGRGTEAFF. Written as DNA, the CDR3 is TGTGCCAGTATGTTCGGTAGAGGGACTGAAGCTTTCTTT.